This TCR beta chain was documented in a study of blood T cell repertoires in COVID-19. Background on the study: Spain, Italy and the United States supplied samples that represented acute and convalescent COVID-19.

The protocol was immunoSEQ multiplex PCR, while the TCRdb copy is restricted to in-frame clones and leaves out a portion. The sample yields nearly 40,000 clones, 84% seen once. The CDR3 runs 14 residues. CDR1 KGHSH and CDR2 LQKENI come from the germline V gene. The V end was cut by 5 bases, the J end by 2 bases, with 12 bases between. The chain couples TRBV18 to TRBJ1-1; D gene uncertain. Material: peripheral blood. This TCR came from a man between 50 and 59 years old with active or convalescent COVID-19. The CDR3 DNA follows: TGTGCCAGCTCATTTCTCGACACTAACACTGAAGCTTTCTTT. This sequence encodes CASSFLDTNTEAFF. Looking up the rest from reference TRBV18 and TRBJ1-1 gives the full variable domain: NAGVMQNPRHLVRRRGQEARLRCSPMKGHSHVYWYRQLPEEGLKFMVYLQKENIIDESGMPKERFSAEFPKEGPSILRIQQVVRGDSAAYFCASSFLDTNTEAFFGQGTRLTVV.